This is a list of T cell receptor beta chains from one sample in a study of T cells after yellow fever vaccination. TCRdb passed the 5' RACE reads through MiXCR, listing each CDR3 protein once. In the table there are around 590,000 distinct CDR3 sequences, about 12% of which are singletons. The sequences come from PBMCs, collected on the day of the yellow fever booster vaccination. Receptor source: a man between 25 and 39 years old who received the YFV17D yellow fever vaccine. The CDR3 runs from the conserved cysteine through the conserved F or W. D genes are given only for firm matches. Clone sizes are given selectively: once, few, many, or a class where the clone is expanded.

d_call j_call v_call clone_size cdr3_aa cdr3_nt
TRBD1 TRBJ2-1 TRBV3-1 . CASSQDVRVGSGGNEQFF TGTGCCAGCAGCCAAGATGTCCGAGTCGGTTCAGGGGGAAATGAGCAGTTCTTC
TRBD1 TRBJ2-7 TRBV20-1 few CSASSGTGMYEQYF TGCAGTGCTAGTTCCGGGACAGGGATGTACGAGCAGTACTTC
TRBD1 TRBJ2-1 TRBV19 . CASSKAGTGVFEQFF TGTGCCAGTAGTAAGGCCGGGACAGGTGTTTTCGAGCAGTTCTTC
. TRBJ1-4 TRBV5-4 few CASSLAGGGKKLFF TGTGCCAGCAGCTTGGCCGGGGGGGGGAAAAAACTGTTTTTT
. TRBJ1-2 TRBV20-1 . CSARGGVTTFGYTF TGCAGTGCTAGAGGGGGGGTCACAACGTTTGGCTACACCTTC
. TRBJ1-2 TRBV6-2/TRBV6-3 . CASSQDSWSNYGYTF TGTGCCAGCAGCCAGGACAGTTGGAGTAACTATGGCTACACCTTC
TRBD1 TRBJ2-2 TRBV27 few CASSYGTATTLFF TGTGCCAGCAGTTATGGGACAGCCACCACGCTGTTTTTT
. TRBJ2-1 TRBV12-3/TRBV12-4 few CASRTSGGGRYEQFF TGTGCCAGCAGAACCTCAGGGGGAGGGAGGTATGAGCAGTTCTTC
TRBD2 TRBJ2-5 TRBV7-9 . CASSQTSGSFQETQYF TGTGCCAGCAGCCAGACTAGCGGTAGCTTCCAAGAGACCCAGTACTTC
. TRBJ1-1 TRBV5-4 few CASSLSSNRWIF TGTGCCAGCAGCTTGAGTTCCAACAGGTGGATCTTT
. TRBJ2-1 TRBV7-2 few CASSLAASWTKQFF TGTGCCAGCAGCTTGGCCGCCAGTTGGACTAAGCAGTTCTTC
. TRBJ2-5 TRBV7-8 once CASSPRQGREETQYF TGTGCCAGCAGCCCTAGACAGGGGAGGGAGGAGACCCAGTACTTC
TRBD2 TRBJ2-1 TRBV9 few CASSVSGRALFF TGTGCCAGCAGCGTTAGCGGGAGGGCCCTGTTCTTC
TRBD1 TRBJ1-6 TRBV9 few CASSGPGQGDSPLHF TGTGCCAGCAGCGGTCCGGGACAGGGCGATTCACCCCTCCACTTT
. TRBJ2-3 TRBV25-1 . CASSESGITSSTDTQYF TGTGCCAGCAGTGAATCAGGAATCACCTCTAGCACAGATACGCAGTATTTT
. TRBJ2-7 TRBV20-1 few CSARPTRGREQYF TGCAGTGCTAGGCCCACCCGGGGGCGCGAGCAGTACTTC
TRBD1 TRBJ2-2 TRBV9 few CASSVGQGARGELFF TGTGCCAGCAGCGTAGGACAGGGGGCGCGCGGGGAGCTGTTTTTT
TRBD2 TRBJ2-3 TRBV15 . CATSRDSGRADTQYF TGTGCCACCAGCAGAGATAGCGGGAGGGCTGATACGCAGTATTTT
. TRBJ1-5 TRBV30 few CAWSDSAPDPQHF TGTGCCTGGAGCGACTCGGCCCCGGACCCCCAGCATTTT
. TRBJ2-7 TRBV19 . CASSIDLRPVEQYF TGTGCCAGTAGTATAGATCTAAGACCCGTCGAGCAGTACTTC
. TRBJ2-7 TRBV10-3 . CAIGDQYVYEQYF TGTGCCATCGGGGACCAGTATGTCTACGAGCAGTACTTC
TRBD2 TRBJ2-7 TRBV28 few CASRLRTSADEQYF TGTGCCAGCAGACTTAGGACTAGCGCTGACGAGCAGTACTTC
. TRBJ2-3 TRBV28 . CASKGGTGTDTQYF TGTGCCAGCAAAGGAGGGACAGGCACAGATACGCAGTATTTT
. TRBJ2-7 TRBV7-6 . CASTLTEQGHEQYF TGTGCCAGCACCCTTACGGAACAGGGCCACGAGCAGTACTTC
. TRBJ2-2 TRBV18 few CASSGGAPGELFF TGTGCCAGCTCTGGCGGGGCTCCCGGGGAGCTGTTTTTT
. TRBJ2-1 TRBV20-1 . CSAFDSFRSYNEQFF TGCAGTGCTTTTGATAGCTTTCGCTCCTACAATGAGCAGTTCTTC